One sample yielded the 29 T cell receptor beta chains listed below, sequenced in a study of blood T cells in healthy people across ages. A sample-barcoded 5' primer and a J-beta primer mix were used in a second PCR of roughly 7 to 11 cycles. TCRdb called the 5' RACE reads again in MiXCR, with one record for every CDR3 protein. The table shows hundreds of thousands of distinct CDR3 sequences, with 53% occurring only once. Input material: blood. The receptor set was obtained from an elderly man in good health.

This CDR3 is CATSGDSNEQYF. CDR3 in DNA: TGTGCCACCAGTGGTGATTCTAACGAGCAGTACTTC. The chain joins TRBV24-1 to TRBJ2-5, with D uncertain. The J call could be wrong; TRBJ2-7 is a better fit for the DNA end. The CDR3 contains 12 residues. Germline assignment: CDR1 KGHDR and CDR2 SFDVKD.

This clonotype has a handful of counts. This chain links TRBV7-9 with TRBJ2-3; D possibly matches TRBD1 or TRBD2 (5 bases each). The CDR3 has 14 residues. Germline-derived CDR1 and CDR2 are SEHNR and FQNEAQ (reference sequence). V was shortened by 5 bases and J by 6 bases, with 15 bases between the two germline ends. CDR3 loop: CASSTRGASDTQYF. CDR3 sequence (DNA): TGTGCCAGCAGCACCAGAGGGGCGAGTGATACGCAGTATTTT.

The V call is TRBV5-1, the J call TRBJ2-5, with 9 nucleotides matching TRBD2. The CDR3 loop spans 18 amino acids. Germline loops: CDR1 SGHRS, CDR2 YFSETQ. V trimming: 4 bases; J trimming: 0 bases; junction bases outside the gene matches: 13. The CDR3 reads CASSPGLASDPYQETQYF. In nucleotides, the CDR3 is TGCGCCAGCAGCCCCGGACTAGCGTCCGATCCATACCAAGAGACCCAGTACTTC.

V and J are TRBV3-1 and TRBJ2-7; the match to TRBD2 covers 7 bases. V trimming: 7 bases; J trimming: 3 bases; junction bases outside the gene matches: 3. The CDR3 covers 12 residues. Germline V gene sequence: CDR1 LGHDT, CDR2 YNNKEL (reference sequence). The CDR3 DNA reads TGTGCCAGCAACGGGGGGAACTACGAGCAGTACTTC. Translated, it gives CASNGGNYEQYF.

V gene TRBV7-2 combines with J gene TRBJ2-4, with TRBD2 matching 12 bases. The last part of the DNA fits TRBJ2-7 better; the J call may be wrong. This CDR3 is built from 16 residues. Germline CDR1 SGHTA, CDR2 FQGNSA. The chain's CDR3 is CASSLAPSTSGSEQYF. CDR3 sequence (DNA): TGTGCCAGCAGCTTAGCCCCGTCGACTAGCGGGAGCGAGCAGTACTTC.

The rearrangement joins TRBV6-5 to TRBJ2-5; D may be TRBD2 (6 bases). The CDR3 is 11 residues long. Trimming took off 8 bases at V and 5 bases at J, with 9 bases between the two ends. Germline V CDR1 and CDR2: MNHEY, SVGAGI. CDR3 protein: CASVRGETQYF. The CDR3 region has the DNA TGTGCCAGCGTGCGGGGCGAGACCCAGTACTTC.

This clonotype occurred many times. The chain links TRBV3-1 to TRBJ2-2; TRBD2 is a possible D gene (5 bases). Germline CDR1 reads LGHDT; CDR2 reads YNNKEL (reference sequence). Trimming pared 4 bases from V and 1 base from J, leaving 13 bases between. CDR3 length: 16 amino acids. The CDR3 region has the DNA TGTGCCAGCAGCCCTCTAAAGCGGCAGAACACCGGGGAGCTGTTTTTT. Amino acids: CASSPLKRQNTGELFF.

This clonotype was detected a few times. The rearrangement joins TRBV12-3 or TRBV12-4 to TRBJ2-1; TRBD2 might be the D (6 bases). The CDR3 covers 13 residues. V was pared by 8 bases and J by 7 bases, with 15 bases between. The CDR3 is CASVLAGWNEQFF. DNA of the CDR3: TGTGCCAGCGTGCTGGCGGGATGGAATGAGCAGTTCTTC.

The table lists this clonotype with a few counts. The rearrangement joins TRBV29-1 to TRBJ2-7; the D gene is possibly TRBD2 (5 bases). Germline V gene data show CDR1 as SQVTM and CDR2 as ANQGSEA. V lost 7 bases, J lost 2 bases, and 12 bases lay in between. The CDR3 runs 12 residues. The CDR3 sequence is CSGSDGTYEQYF. CDR3 sequence (DNA): TGCAGCGGGTCGGACGGGACCTACGAGCAGTACTTC.

This clonotype was detected a few times. The chain uses TRBV5-1 and TRBJ2-5; the D gene is possibly TRBD2 (6 bases). The CDR3 has 17 residues. Germline V gene sequence: CDR1 SGHRS, CDR2 YFSETQ. V was pared by 0 bases and J by 4 bases, with 19 bases between. The DNA of the CDR3 is TGCGCCAGCAGCTTGGCCGTCGGGGGACCGGCGGTAGAGACCCAGTACTTC. Its translation: CASSLAVGGPAVETQYF.

The chain employs TRBV7-2 and TRBJ2-3, with D perhaps being TRBD1 or TRBD2 (6 bases each). V was cut by 5 bases and J by 4 bases, with 25 bases left in between. There are 18 residues in the CDR3. CDR1 SGHTA and CDR2 FQGNSA come from the germline V gene. For the CDR3, the DNA is TGTGCCAGCAGCCCCTCGGGGGCGGTCCGGGGGCGGCCAGATACGCAGTATTTT. Translated, it gives CASSPSGAVRGRPDTQYF.

V is TRBV29-1 and J is TRBJ2-7; TRBD2 agrees at 12 bases. The DNA matches TRBJ2-1 better at its end, which makes the J call doubtful. CDR3 length: 16 amino acids. CDR1 SQVTM and CDR2 ANQGSEA come from the germline V gene. The CDR3 DNA reads TGCAGCGTTGTAAATTTAGGGCTGACTAGCGGGAGCGAGCAGTTCTTC. Its translation: CSVVNLGLTSGSEQFF.

This clonotype was seen just once. The final CDR3 position lacks the conserved phenylalanine or tryptophan, pointing to a likely read error. The chain carries TRBV28 and TRBJ2-1, with TRBD2 identical over 12 bases. CDR3 length: 16 amino acids. In germline, CDR1 is MDHEN, CDR2 SYDVKM. The junction had 2 bases not matched to a gene; V was cut back by 3 bases and J by 2 bases. The CDR3 nucleotides are TGTGCCAGCAGTTTGACTAGCGGGAGAACCTACAATGAGCAGTTCTCC. This sequence encodes CASSLTSGRTYNEQFS.

Only a few counts were recorded for this clonotype. The chain combines TRBV25-1 with TRBJ2-5, with D perhaps TRBD2 (6 bases). Germline loops: CDR1 MGHDK, CDR2 SYGVNS. The CDR3 extends over 13 amino acids. The V end was cut by 1 base, the J end by 5 bases, with 8 bases between. CDR3 in DNA: TGTGCCAGCAGTGAATCAAGCGGGGAGACCCAGTACTTC. This sequence encodes CASSESSGETQYF.

V and J are TRBV20-1 and TRBJ1-2; 7 positions agree with TRBD1. The CDR3 consists of 16 residues. Germline values: CDR1 DFQATT, CDR2 SNEGSKA (reference sequence). Trimming took 3 bases from V and 3 from J; bases not matched to a gene: 13. CDR3 nucleotide sequence: TGCAGTGCTAGTGACGAGGGGGCTCGAGAACACTATGGCTACACCTTC. Amino acids: CSASDEGAREHYGYTF.

There are a few counts of this clonotype. The genes are TRBV20-1 and TRBJ2-1; 7 bases align to TRBD2. Germline V lookup: CDR1 DFQATT, CDR2 SNEGSKA (reference sequence). V shed 6 bases, J shed 4 bases, and the junction held 18 bases outside the gene matches. The CDR3 is 17 residues long. This chain's CDR3 is CSAVSGGGGRMYNEQFF. The DNA of the CDR3 is TGCAGTGCCGTCTCCGGTGGGGGAGGGAGGATGTACAATGAGCAGTTCTTC.

V is TRBV7-6 and J is TRBJ2-5; a possible D gene is TRBD1 (6 bases). The CDR3 is made up of 15 amino acids. Germline V gene lookup returns CDR1 SGHVS and CDR2 FNYEAQ. Trimming pared 0 bases from V and 0 bases from J, leaving 8 bases between. The CDR3 bases are TGTGCCAGCAGCTTAGCGGGACACGACCAAGAGACCCAGTACTTC. As protein: CASSLAGHDQETQYF.

The chain recombines TRBV6-5 with TRBJ2-7; D is possibly TRBD1 (6 bases). V shed 6 bases and J shed 3 bases, with 18 bases lying between them. This CDR3 contains 15 residues. The germline V gene has CDR1 MNHEY and CDR2 SVGAGI. CDR3 protein: CASSRTLDRLYEQYF. The CDR3 nucleotides read TGTGCCAGCAGCCGAACCCTAGACAGGCTCTACGAGCAGTACTTC.

This clonotype showed up just a few times. The CDR3 DNA is TGTGCCAGCAGTTCTCCGGGACGCCTAAAAGGGACTAGCGTGATTGAGCAGTTCTTC. Translating it yields CASSSPGRLKGTSVIEQFF. The rearrangement joins TRBV12-3 or TRBV12-4 to TRBJ2-1; TRBD2 matches 10 bases. The CDR3 contains 19 residues. Trimming took 4 bases from V and 9 from J; bases not matched to a gene: 21.

The chain is built from TRBV20-1 and TRBJ2-7, with D perhaps matching TRBD2 (6 bases). V lost 6 bases and J 7 bases, leaving 25 bases between the germline ends. The CDR3 consists of 15 residues. Germline V gene sequence: CDR1 DFQATT, CDR2 SNEGSKA (reference sequence). The CDR3 region is CSASLRTSIHNEQYF. The CDR3 DNA sequence: TGCAGTGCCTCCCTTCGAACTAGCATCCACAATGAGCAGTACTTC.

In this sample, this clonotype turned up a few times. CDR3 in amino acids: CASSYIRESEQYF. CDR3 DNA sequence: TGTGCCAGCAGCTATATCAGGGAATCCGAGCAGTACTTC. The genes are TRBV7-9 and TRBJ2-4; possibly TRBD1 for D (5 bases). The DNA matches TRBJ2-7 better at its end, which makes the J call doubtful. Germline lookup yields CDR1 SEHNR and CDR2 FQNEAQ (reference sequence). The CDR3 is 13 residues long.

The chain links TRBV13 to TRBJ2-7, with TRBD1 as a possible D gene (6 bases). This CDR3 has 14 amino acids. Germline V CDR1 and CDR2: PRHDT, FYEKMQ (reference sequence). V lost 3 bases to trimming and J lost 3 bases, with 12 bases between them. The CDR3 loop is CASSLQGPYYEQYF. In DNA form, the CDR3 reads TGTGCCAGCAGCTTGCAGGGGCCCTACTACGAGCAGTACTTC.

The V and J genes are TRBV12-3 or TRBV12-4 and TRBJ2-1; 9 positions agree with TRBD2. The CDR3 has 17 residues. Trimming took 2 bases from V and 0 from J; bases not matched to a gene: 5. DNA of the CDR3: TGTGCCAGCAGTTTACAACTTAGCGGGAGCTCCTACAATGAGCAGTTCTTC. It codes for CASSLQLSGSSYNEQFF.

The chain joins TRBV6-6 to TRBJ1-1; no firm D call. The CDR3 totals 12 residues. The V gene's germline CDR1 is MNHNY and CDR2 SVGAGI (reference sequence). With 1 base removed from V and 5 bases from J, the gap between germline ends came to 5 bases. The CDR3 nucleotides are TGTGCCAGCAGTTACTTGGGAACTGAAGCTTTCTTT. This sequence encodes CASSYLGTEAFF.

The sample holds a few counts of this clonotype. The chain is built from TRBV29-1 and TRBJ1-4, with D uncertain. Per the germline V gene, CDR1 is SQVTM and CDR2 is ANQGSEA. V was pared by 2 bases and J by 8 bases, with 9 bases between. The CDR3 is 12 residues long. The CDR3 reads CSVETGIEKLFF. DNA of the CDR3: TGCAGCGTTGAAACGGGGATAGAAAAACTGTTTTTT.

Only a few counts were recorded for this clonotype. The rearrangement joins TRBV15 to TRBJ1-2, with D tentatively TRBD1 (6 bases). V lost 3 bases and J lost 6, with 17 bases in between. Germline CDR1 LNHNV, CDR2 YYDKDF (reference sequence). This CDR3 comprises 15 residues. Here the CDR3 reads CATSRDHRAVNGYTF. CDR3 sequence (DNA): TGTGCCACCAGCAGGGATCACAGGGCTGTGAATGGCTACACCTTC.

The chain couples TRBV20-1 to TRBJ2-1; the match to TRBD2 covers 7 bases. Germline-derived CDR1 and CDR2 are DFQATT and SNEGSKA (reference sequence). Trimming took 6 bases from V and 14 from J; bases not matched to a gene: 10. This CDR3 is 11 amino acids long. CDR3 protein: CSARTRGLEFF. CDR3 nucleotide sequence: TGCAGTGCGAGGACTAGGGGTCTCGAGTTCTTC.

Remarks on this clonotype: Relative to the germline gene, one junction end is altered; a read error may explain this. The gene calls are TRBV9 and TRBJ1-1; 8 bases match TRBD1. CDR3 length: 15 amino acids. Germline V lookup: CDR1 SGDLS, CDR2 YYNGEE. DNA for the CDR3: TGTGCCAGCTGCGTAGGGACAGGAGCTAACACTGAAGCTTTCTTT. Encoded protein: CASCVGTGANTEAFF.

This chain connects TRBV7-2 to TRBJ2-6; D is unclear. The V gene lost 1 base and the J gene lost 0 bases, with 13 bases spanning the gap. The germline gives CDR1 SGHTA, CDR2 FQGNSA. CDR3 length equals 18 residues. The CDR3 loop reads CASSLVARTSSGANVLTF. DNA of the CDR3: TGTGCCAGCAGCTTAGTAGCCAGAACGAGCTCTGGGGCCAACGTCCTGACTTTC.